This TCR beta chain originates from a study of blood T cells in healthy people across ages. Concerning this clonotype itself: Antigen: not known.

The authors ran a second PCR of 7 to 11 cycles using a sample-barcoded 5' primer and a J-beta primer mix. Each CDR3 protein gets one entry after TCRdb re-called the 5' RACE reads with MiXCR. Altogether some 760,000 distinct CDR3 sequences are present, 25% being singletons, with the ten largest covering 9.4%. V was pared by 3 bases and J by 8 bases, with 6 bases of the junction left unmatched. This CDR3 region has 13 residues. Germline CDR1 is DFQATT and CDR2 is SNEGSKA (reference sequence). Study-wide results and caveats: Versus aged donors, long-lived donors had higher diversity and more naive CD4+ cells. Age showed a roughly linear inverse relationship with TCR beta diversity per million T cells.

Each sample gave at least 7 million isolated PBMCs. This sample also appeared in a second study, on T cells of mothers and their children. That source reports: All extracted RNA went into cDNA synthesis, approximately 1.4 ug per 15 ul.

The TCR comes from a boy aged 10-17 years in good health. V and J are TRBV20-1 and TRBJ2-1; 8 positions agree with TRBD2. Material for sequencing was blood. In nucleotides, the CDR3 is TGCAGTGCTAGCGGGAGGGCCTCGGATGAGCAGTTCTTC. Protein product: CSASGRASDEQFF.